Included here is one T cell receptor (beta chain) sequence, with context. Its specific antigen is unknown. The sample holds no much larger clone one base away, and base qualities are not on file. This sample was included in a study of cytomegalovirus exposure and HLA in healthy donors (dated by TCRdb to between 2016 and 2019). Notes on the research overall: In an earlier analysis of about 560 of the donors, 276 Gb of sequence data and 117 million unique TCR beta sequences from about 180 million T cells were reported. An early release that covered roughly 600 HLA-typed donors contained about 300 gigabases of sequencing data and around 80 million unique TCR sequences. Among the roughly 400 genotyped donors, under 90% belonged to the genetic ancestry cluster associated with self-reported Caucasian donors. The study aimed to test whether signatures of past pathogen exposure could be identified by cataloging public T cell receptors. The study profiled the T cell repertoires of about 720 subjects by immunosequencing and related them to cytomegalovirus serostatus. Along with the approximately 650-subject first cohort, a separate validation cohort of over a hundred different subjects was used. The study combined high-throughput TCR immunosequencing, statistical association of individual TCRs with disease status, and machine learning to predict cytomegalovirus infection status. To study patterns of TCR occurrence, a later analysis re-analyzed previously published TCR beta repertoires from around 700 donors and added high-resolution HLA genotyping. The later analysis used no new phenotypic data to find candidate immune exposures, relying instead on TCR beta sequences and their occurrence across donors. In an earlier analysis of more than 550 of the donors, high-throughput TCR beta sequencing was used to judge whether each TCR beta V gene segment behaved as functional or pseudogenic. Donor age, sex, ethnicity and CMV serostatus were collected together with the repertoire data. In a later genetic analysis, genome-wide SNP genotypes for about three fifths of the roughly 670 donors were used, and that subset was treated as a discovery cohort. All discovery cohort repertoires had been generated using a single sequencing platform. HLA typing included class I and class II loci at four-digit resolution. Typing coverage varied by locus: roughly 629-630 donors for A, B, C, DRB1 and DQB1; more than 500 for DQA1; around 570 for DPA1; more than 450 for DPB1. Roughly five DR-DQ haplotypes were handled as single units for association and clustering, since linkage in the cohort was strong. On average, roughly 240,000 unique TCR beta nucleotide sequences were sequenced per donor among roughly 430 genotyped donors of the cohort, with roughly a sixth of those sequences being non-productive. Broader findings and caveats from the paper: Immune exposure information for the cohort was limited to CMV serostatus. The authors suggested that the approach could potentially be generalized to other disease states and immunological phenotypes. Because some donors lacked HLA typing at each locus, the association tests relied only on the typed subset. The 87-base-pair reads could not distinguish some IMGT-functional V segments, including TRBV6-2 and TRBV6-3, so those segments were excluded. Correlated functional status among segregating V segments might be attributable to linkage disequilibrium, but an unknown experimental factor could not be ruled out. An earlier analysis of approximately 540 of the donors showed that most TCR beta V segments appeared in productive rearrangements either about 87% or about 30% of the time, which broadly matched IMGT annotations. Presence/absence analyses assumed roughly uniform sequencing depth across donors, an assumption that may not hold. A cluster of highly shared sequence variants was judged likely to represent a technical artifact of the sequencing pipeline. According to a later genetic analysis, donors in an Asian-associated ancestry cluster had fewer N-insertions in productive TCRs than the approximately 650-donor mean. In a later analysis, most CMV-associated TCR beta chains were found to appear HLA-restricted, with HLA associations seemingly driven largely by CMV exposure. V-gene and J-gene trimming of TCR beta chains was associated with a missense DCLRE1C variant in a later genetic analysis, and the association was replicated in an independent cohort. Around 16 rarely observed V segments, including chromosome 9 orphons, were excluded from the earlier analysis of several hundred of the donors because counts were too low. In a later analysis, HLA-associated TCR beta chains were found to be more clonally expanded and to have lower generation probabilities than equally common non-associated chains. When HLA alleles, especially DR and DQ, strongly co-occurred, TCR associations were difficult to assign to individual alleles. Only TCR beta chains were sequenced in this cohort, and the absence of alpha or paired-chain data limited detectable features. Specific HLA alleles were associated with over 15,000 TCR beta sequences at a false discovery rate of 0.05 in a later analysis. The study gave a list of 150 to 200 TCR beta chains associated with cytomegalovirus. A further reported finding was that TCR beta sequences accurately predicted the HLA-A and HLA-B alleles for most subjects in the first cohort. The classifier was reported to diagnose cytomegalovirus status with high specificity and sensitivity in both the original cohort and the validation cohort. Most TCR sequences were observed very rarely across donors, whereas some public TCRs were present in many individuals. In vitro tests confirmed that a few of the cytomegalovirus-associated TCR beta chains recognize cytomegalovirus antigens. In a later analysis, the rate of TCR association differed among HLA loci, with DRB1 alleles having the most associated TCRs and HLA-C alleles having the fewest. A later analysis reported that several top co-occurrence clusters appeared linked to parvovirus B19, influenza, CMV and Epstein-Barr virus.

In the germline V gene, CDR1 corresponds to SGHVS and CDR2 to FNYEAQ. V loses 1 base of germline sequence and J loses 4 bases, and the interval between the two ends is 7 bases. The CDR3 runs 13 amino acids, cysteine and phenylalanine included. Only the CDR3 region is kept as DNA, spanning 39 bases read in frame from base 1. In total, roughly 710 healthy bone marrow donors made up the cohort. All cohort members were sampled while nominally healthy, although unrecorded immune exposures were likely present. The donor tested CMV seronegative and was one of the 352 seronegative cohort members. A peripheral blood sample was provided by each donor, and peripheral blood mononuclear cells were used for TCR beta sequencing. The Qiagen DNeasy Blood Extraction Kit was used to extract genomic DNA from the blood cell samples. Library prep was done by the immunoSEQ multiplex PCR assay. A mixture of 60 forward primers for TCR Vbeta segments and 13 reverse primers for TCR Jbeta segments was used in the multiplex PCR. The CDR3 region of rearranged TCR beta genes was amplified from genomic DNA by a multiplex PCR assay. Amplified TCR beta libraries were sequenced as 87-base-pair reads on the Illumina HiSeq System. Per the source publication's procedure: In a later analysis, tens of millions of unique TCR beta chains were counted across the roughly 610 repertoires, and roughly 11 million of these chains were shared by at least two donors. Raw reads were error-corrected and collapsed into unique sequences with a nearest-neighbor algorithm that merged closely related sequences to remove PCR and sequencing errors. Alignment of CDR3 sequences to IMGT reference sequences was used to assign V, D and J gene segments. For a sequence to be retained, at least a six-nucleotide match to both a V gene segment and a J gene segment was required. Rearrangements were called productive when the CDR3 lacked stop codons and stayed in frame with V and J; all others were non-productive. Following IMGT convention, CDR3 was defined as the stretch from the second conserved V-encoded cysteine up to the conserved J-encoded phenylalanine. In an earlier analysis of around 600 of the donors, sequences lacking an unambiguous match to a single V gene segment were excluded. In an earlier analysis of about 590 of the donors, a V segment was called functional when productive rearrangements were above 56.7%, and segregating when the standard deviation between donors exceeded 5%. A statistical classification framework was built for diagnosing cytomegalovirus status from the catalog of TCR beta chain sequences. A later analysis assigned V and J genes by comparing TCR nucleotide sequences with IMGT/GENE-DB human TR gene sequences. The TCRdist pipeline was used in a later analysis to assign CDR3 sequences and most-parsimonious VDJ recombination scenarios. In a later analysis, every TCR beta chain was defined by the combination of its CDR3 amino acid sequence and its V-gene family, and reads without a unique V-gene family were dropped. In a later analysis, several hundred highly shared, low-generation-probability nucleotide sequences were removed to address suspected cross-contamination and a sequencing artifact. In a later analysis, a clonal expansion index was calculated for each public chain from normalized within-repertoire ranks of inferred template counts. Generation probabilities in a later analysis came from a VDJ recombination model fitted to out-of-frame rearrangements, and those results were checked against IGoR. Hypergeometric tests were used in a later analysis to score TCR-TCR, TCR-HLA and TCR-CMV co-occurrence, with a repertoire-size bias correction applied to the TCR pairs. False discovery rates were estimated in a later analysis by permuting HLA or CMV assignments 20 times. In a later analysis, co-occurring TCRs were grouped using DBSCAN, and TCRdist sequence similarity was added for clustering within HLA-allele-positive subsets. Co-occurrence clustering excluded repertoires with fewer than 30,000 or more than 120,000 public chains, plus five with anomalous nucleotide sharing. The table was pulled from immuneACCESS by TCRdb, which kept in-frame rearrangements only. Such tables lose some clones; where checked, under half of the loss comes from unresolved V genes, and the rest has no known cause. The DNA gave D and trimming, while V, J and clone size come from that table. Present in this sample are approximately 39,000 clones, roughly three quarters of which were seen just once. More than 6.5% of the sample is held by the ten biggest clonotypes.

In this chain, TRBV7-6 is recombined with TRBJ1-1; there is no confident call for the D gene. The source material was PBMCs. The clonotype comes from a man aged 25-45 years in good health and CMV-seronegative. The base sequence is TGTGCCAGCAGCTTAGTAGGGAGCACTGAAGCTTTCTTT. This yields the protein CASSLVGSTEAFF.